These 13 T cell receptor beta chains were all obtained from the same sample, sequenced in a study of blood T cell repertoires in COVID-19. TCRdb's table, derived via immunoSEQ multiplex PCR, lists solely in-frame clones and lacks some. The sample includes approximately 140,000 clones, 70% to 90% of them seen just once. Specimen: peripheral blood. Every receptor here comes from an older woman with COVID-19, enrolled during active disease.

The rearrangement uses TRBV3-1 (or the pseudogene TRBV3-2) and TRBJ2-5, with TRBD2 as a possible D gene (5 bases). Trimming took off 4 bases at V and 1 base at J, with 7 bases between the two ends. The germline V gene has CDR1 LGHDT and CDR2 YNNKEL (reference sequence). This CDR3 is built from 13 residues. CDR3 residues: CASSRSGQETQYF. The CDR3 DNA follows: TGTGCCAGCAGCCGGAGCGGCCAAGAGACCCAGTACTTC.

The chain is built from TRBV16 and TRBJ1-1; 8 nucleotides agree with TRBD1. The trim removed 4 bases at V and 1 base at J, leaving 8 bases unmatched. This CDR3 is built from 16 residues. The V gene's germline CDR1 is KGHSY and CDR2 FQNENV. The CDR3 bases are TGTGCCAGCAGCCTTACCTTGGGGACAGGGAACACTGAAGCTTTCTTT. Its translation: CASSLTLGTGNTEAFF.

The V and J genes are TRBV27 and TRBJ1-2, with D maybe TRBD1 (6 bases). Germline loops: CDR1 MNHEY, CDR2 SMNVEV (reference sequence). V lost 8 bases and J 10 bases, leaving 20 bases between the germline ends. The length of the CDR3 is 13 residues. DNA of the CDR3: TGTGCCAGCTCCATAAGGGGGTGGGGAGACTACACCTTC. Protein sequence: CASSIRGWGDYTF.

The chain uses TRBV5-4 and TRBJ1-2, with 12 bases aligning to TRBD1. The CDR3 is 16 residues long. V shed 4 bases, J shed 7 bases, and the junction held 11 bases outside the gene matches. Per the germline V gene, CDR1 is SGHNT and CDR2 is YYREEE (reference sequence). The DNA of the CDR3 is TGTGCCAGCAGCGGACAAACCGGGACAGGGGGCGCTGGCTACACCTTC. It translates to CASSGQTGTGGAGYTF.

The chain couples TRBV24-1 to TRBJ1-2, with D tentatively TRBD1 (5 bases). CDR1 and CDR2 from the germline V gene are KGHDR and SFDVKD. The length of the CDR3 is 19 residues. V lost 11 bases and J 7 bases, leaving 37 bases between the germline ends. For the CDR3, the DNA is TGTGCCAGGATTCAACCCTGGGGGGAGGACCGCACTAACTTTTGTGGCTACACCTTC. This gives the protein CARIQPWGEDRTNFCGYTF.

This rearrangement joins TRBV3-1 (or the pseudogene TRBV3-2) to TRBJ2-5; 9 bases line up with TRBD2. Germline V CDR1 and CDR2: LGHDT, YNNKEL (reference sequence). The length of the CDR3 is 15 residues. V lost 0 bases to trimming and J lost 3 bases; unmatched junction nucleotides: 2. The CDR3 DNA reads as TGTGCCAGCAGCCAAGATCCTAGCGGGGAAGAGACCCAGTACTTC. This sequence encodes CASSQDPSGEETQYF.

The chain has TRBV6-5 and TRBJ2-1; 12 bases are a match to TRBD2. Losses at the gene ends were 6 bases for V and 6 bases for J; bases not matched to a gene: 6. Germline CDR1 reads MNHEY; CDR2 reads SVGAGI. The CDR3 is made up of 15 amino acids. This CDR3 reads CASRPGTSGLNEQFF. DNA for the CDR3: TGTGCCAGCAGGCCCGGGACTAGCGGGCTCAATGAGCAGTTCTTC.

The chain links TRBV5-1 to TRBJ1-2, with a possible D match to TRBD1 (5 bases). The CDR3 has 13 residues. Trimming shortened V by 4 bases and J by 8 bases, and 15 bases separated the two germline ends. Germline lookup yields CDR1 SGHRS and CDR2 YFSETQ. This chain's CDR3 is CASSQGTSMGYTF. In DNA, the CDR3 is TGCGCCAGCAGCCAAGGGACTTCTATGGGCTACACCTTC.

This chain connects TRBV5-1 to TRBJ2-1, with TRBD1 identical over 10 bases. Germline V gives CDR1 SGHRS, CDR2 YFSETQ. This CDR3 has 14 residues. Trimming took 6 bases from V and 7 from J; bases not matched to a gene: 7. The CDR3 nucleotides read TGCGCCAGCACCCGGGACAGGGGTGGGAATGAGCAGTTCTTC. Translating gives CASTRDRGGNEQFF. Variable domain in full (rest from reference TRBV5-1 and TRBJ2-1): KAGVTQTPRYLIKTRGQQVTLSCSPISGHRSVSWYQQTPGQGLQFLFEYFSETQRNKGNFPGRFSGRQFSNSRSEMNVSTLELGDSALYLCASTRDRGGNEQFFGPGTRLTVL.

This chain's CDR3 is CASSLEAGGGYNEQFF. CDR3 sequence (DNA): TGTGCCAGCAGCTTAGAAGCGGGGGGGGGCTACAATGAGCAGTTCTTC. The chain has TRBV11-2 and TRBJ2-1; TRBD2 matches 10 bases. Germline CDR1 is SGHAT and CDR2 is FQNNGV. CDR3 size: 16 residues. After removal of 0 bases from V and 3 bases from J, the junction contained 2 bases not matched to a gene.

This rearrangement joins TRBV7-9 to TRBJ2-5; 11 bases are a match to TRBD1. V was clipped by 3 bases and J by 4 bases; unmatched bases: 10. The V gene's germline CDR1 is SEHNR and CDR2 FQNEAQ (reference sequence). The CDR3 length is 17 residues. DNA for the CDR3: TGTGCCAGCAGCTTCCCCCGGGACAGGGGGGAGTCAGAGACCCAGTACTTC. Residues: CASSFPRDRGESETQYF. The full variable domain, in which reference TRBV7-9 and TRBJ2-5 provide the parts outside the CDR3, is DTGVSQNPRHKITKRGQNVTFRCDPISEHNRLYWYRQTLGQGPEFLTYFQNEAQLEKSRLLSDRFSAERPKGSFSTLEIQRTEQGDSAMYLCASSFPRDRGESETQYFGPGTRLLVL.

CDR3 coding DNA: TGTGCCAGGAATCGGGAGGTAAAAACTGAAGCTTTCTTT. It yields the protein CARNREVKTEAFF. J is TRBJ1-1 and V is TRBV7-2; D is uncertain. The germline V gene encodes CDR1 SGHTA and CDR2 FQGNSA. The V end was cut by 9 bases, the J end by 5 bases, with 16 bases between. There are 13 residues in the CDR3. Combining the CDR3 with reference TRBV7-2 and TRBJ1-1 gives the whole variable domain GAGVSQSPSNKVTEKGKDVELRCDPISGHTALYWYRQSLGQGLEFLIYFQGNSAPDKSGLPSDRFSAERTGGSVSTLTIQRTQQEDSAVYLCARNREVKTEAFFGQGTRLTVV.

The J gene is TRBJ2-7, the V gene TRBV19; D is undetermined. The germline V gene has CDR1 LNHDA and CDR2 SQIVND (reference sequence). The CDR3 loop spans 11 amino acids. V dropped 6 bases and J dropped 4 bases, with 7 bases sitting between them. The CDR3 loop is CASRVGYEQYF. CDR3 sequence (DNA): TGTGCCAGTAGGGTCGGGTACGAGCAGTACTTC.